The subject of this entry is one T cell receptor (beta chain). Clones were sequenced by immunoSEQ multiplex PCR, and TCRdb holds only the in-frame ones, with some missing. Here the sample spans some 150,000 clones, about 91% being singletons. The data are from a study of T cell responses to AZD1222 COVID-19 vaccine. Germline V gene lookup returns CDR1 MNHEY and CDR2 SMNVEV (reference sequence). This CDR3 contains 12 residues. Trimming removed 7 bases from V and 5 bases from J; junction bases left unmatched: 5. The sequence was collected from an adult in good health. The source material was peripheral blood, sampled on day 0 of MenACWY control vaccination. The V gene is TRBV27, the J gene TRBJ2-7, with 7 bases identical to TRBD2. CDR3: CASTGRMHEQYF. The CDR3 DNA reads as TGTGCCAGCACCGGGAGGATGCACGAGCAGTACTTC.